The clone carrying this T cell receptor (beta chain) was found many times. Its antigen is as yet unknown. TCRdb analysed the 5' RACE reads with MiXCR anew, one entry per CDR3 protein. The sample lists 250,000 to 300,000 distinct CDR3 sequences; 20% were seen once. Germline V gives CDR1 SGHRS, CDR2 YFSETQ. V lost 1 base, J lost 3 bases, and 12 bases lay in between. The CDR3 has 15 residues. The data stem from a study of CD8 T cells in ankylosing spondylitis. The study, taken as a whole, reports: Disease-associated clonotypes exhibited CD8+ identity and were relatively infrequent in peripheral blood. Roughly eight highly homologous variants made up a TCR beta motif that seemed to typify ankylosing spondylitis blood.

This sequence originates from a male donor with ankylosing spondylitis or in good health (not recorded which). The chain is built from TRBV5-1 and TRBJ2-3, with D maybe TRBD1 (5 bases). Sequenced sample: blood, either unsorted or a sorted T cell fraction (not recorded which). CDR3 nucleotide sequence: TGCGCCAGCAGCTTGAATCCAGGGTCGACAGATACGCAGTATTTT. Its translation is CASSLNPGSTDTQYF.